These T cell receptor beta chains were read from a single sample in a study of control samples from healthy donors and cancer patients. Profiling relied on immunoSEQ multiplex PCR, and the TCRdb table lists in-frame clones only, not all of them. The sample consists of 150,000 or so clones, roughly 94% of them appearing once. Specimen: PBMCs. These receptors were collected from a man aged 55 to 70 with colorectal cancer. The CDR3 runs from the conserved cysteine through the conserved F or W.

V	J	CDR3
TRBV4-2	TRBJ2-7	CASSQGSTYEQYF
TRBV5-4	TRBJ2-3	CASSRITDTQYF
TRBV4-1	TRBJ1-1	CASSGTVNTEAFF
TRBV30	TRBJ1-3	CAWSSGNTIYF
TRBV2	TRBJ1-3	CASSPGQGSGNTIYF
TRBV1	TRBJ2-3	CPAAKRSQGRNTDTQYF
TRBV5-1	TRBJ2-2	CASSSLGGTGELFF
TRBV5-1	TRBJ2-7	CASIPTFLLSEQYF
TRBV5-1	TRBJ2-7	CASSFSGSITGQGAYEQYF
TRBV29-1	TRBJ2-7	CSVVGGDHSYEQYF
TRBV30	TRBJ2-3	CAWSGLGTDTQYF